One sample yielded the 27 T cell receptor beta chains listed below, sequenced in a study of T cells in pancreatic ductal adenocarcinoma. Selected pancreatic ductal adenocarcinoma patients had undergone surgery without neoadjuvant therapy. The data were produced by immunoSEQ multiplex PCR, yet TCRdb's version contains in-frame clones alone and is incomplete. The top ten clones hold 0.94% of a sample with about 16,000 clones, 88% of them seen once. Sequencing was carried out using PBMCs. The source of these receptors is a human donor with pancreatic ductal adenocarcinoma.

The CDR3 region is CATSRGDRGGSADTQYF. The CDR3 nucleotides read TGTGCCACCAGCAGAGGGGATCGGGGGGGGTCGGCAGATACGCAGTATTTT. The rearrangement uses TRBV15 and TRBJ2-3; 8 bases are a match to TRBD2. The CDR3 runs 17 residues. The V gene end was trimmed by 1 base and the J gene end by 4 bases; junction bases not matched to a gene: 10. CDR1 LNHNV and CDR2 YYDKDF come from the germline V gene (reference sequence).

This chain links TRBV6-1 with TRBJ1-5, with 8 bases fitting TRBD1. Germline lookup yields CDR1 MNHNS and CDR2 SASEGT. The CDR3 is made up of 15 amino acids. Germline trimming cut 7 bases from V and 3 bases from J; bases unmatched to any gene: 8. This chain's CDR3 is CASTLTGADNQPQHF. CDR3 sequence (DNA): TGTGCCAGCACCTTGACAGGGGCCGACAATCAGCCCCAGCATTTT.

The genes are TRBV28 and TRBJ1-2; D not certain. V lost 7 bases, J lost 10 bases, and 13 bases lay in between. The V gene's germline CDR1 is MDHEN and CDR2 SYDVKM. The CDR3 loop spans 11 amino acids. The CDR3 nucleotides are TGTGCCAGCATCCGAGGGCAGTCCTACACCTTC. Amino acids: CASIRGQSYTF.

The chain's CDR3 is CASSLTGGEVGQGAFF. The CDR3 region has the DNA TGTGCCAGCAGCCTTACAGGCGGGGAAGTGGGGCAAGGAGCTTTCTTT. The gene calls are TRBV5-5 and TRBJ1-1, with TRBD1 as a possible D gene (5 bases). Looked up from germline, CDR1 is SGHKS and CDR2 is YYEKEE (reference sequence). V was trimmed by 4 bases and J by 10 bases, leaving 26 bases between them. CDR3 length equals 16 residues. Full variable domain (remainder filled in from reference TRBV5-5 and TRBJ1-1): DAGVTQSPTHLIKTRGQQVTLRCSPISGHKSVSWYQQVLGQGPQFIFQYYEKEERGRGNFPDRFSARQFPNYSSELNVNALLLGDSALYLCASSLTGGEVGQGAFFGQGTRLTVV.

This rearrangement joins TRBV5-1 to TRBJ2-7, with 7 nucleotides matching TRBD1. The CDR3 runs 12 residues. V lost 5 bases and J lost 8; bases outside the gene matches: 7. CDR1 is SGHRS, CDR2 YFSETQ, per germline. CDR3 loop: CASRPGTEKQYF. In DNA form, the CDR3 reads TGCGCCAGCAGACCCGGGACAGAGAAGCAGTACTTC.

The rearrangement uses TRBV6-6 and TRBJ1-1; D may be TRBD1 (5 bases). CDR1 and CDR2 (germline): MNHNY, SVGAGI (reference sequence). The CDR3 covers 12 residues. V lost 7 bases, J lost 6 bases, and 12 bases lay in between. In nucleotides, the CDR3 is TGTGCCAGCACTCAGGGCAAGGCTGAAGCTTTCTTT. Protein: CASTQGKAEAFF.

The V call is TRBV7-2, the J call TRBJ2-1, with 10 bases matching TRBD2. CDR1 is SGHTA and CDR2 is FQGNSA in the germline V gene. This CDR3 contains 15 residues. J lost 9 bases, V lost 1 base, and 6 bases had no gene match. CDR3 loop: CASSLGLAGGSEQFF. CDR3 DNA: TGTGCCAGCAGCTTAGGGTTAGCGGGGGGCAGTGAGCAGTTCTTC.

Here the CDR3 DNA reads TGTGCCAGCAGCCCCGGGGACAGCCCTAGCACAGATACGCAGTATTTT. Its translation is CASSPGDSPSTDTQYF. The chain is built from TRBV7-3 and TRBJ2-3; 7 positions match TRBD1. This CDR3 has 16 residues. Germline V gene sequence: CDR1 SGHTA, CDR2 FQGTGA. V gave up 5 bases and J gave up 0 bases; unmatched junction bases: 8.

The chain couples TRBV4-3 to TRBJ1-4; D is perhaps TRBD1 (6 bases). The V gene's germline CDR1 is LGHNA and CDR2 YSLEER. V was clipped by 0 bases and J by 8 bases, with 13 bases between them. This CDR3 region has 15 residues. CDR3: CASSQDRQVGEKLFF. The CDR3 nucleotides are TGCGCCAGCAGCCAAGATAGACAGGTGGGGGAAAAACTGTTTTTT.

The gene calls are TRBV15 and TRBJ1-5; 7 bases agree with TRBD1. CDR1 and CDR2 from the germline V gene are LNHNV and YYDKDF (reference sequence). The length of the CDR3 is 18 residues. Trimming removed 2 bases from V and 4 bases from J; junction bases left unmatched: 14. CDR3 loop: CATSRSDRTVSVNQPQHF. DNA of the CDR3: TGTGCCACCAGCAGATCGGACAGGACCGTGAGTGTTAATCAGCCCCAGCATTTT. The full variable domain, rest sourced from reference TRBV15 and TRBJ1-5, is DAMVIQNPRYQVTQFGKPVTLSCSQTLNHNVMYWYQQKSSQAPKLLFHYYDKDFNNEADTPDNFQSRRPNTSFCFLDIRSPGLGDTAMYLCATSRSDRTVSVNQPQHFGDGTRLSIL.

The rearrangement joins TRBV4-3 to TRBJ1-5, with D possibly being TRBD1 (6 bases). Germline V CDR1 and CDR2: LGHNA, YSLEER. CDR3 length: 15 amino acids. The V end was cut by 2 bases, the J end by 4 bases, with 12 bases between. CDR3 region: CASSQSGTRNQPQHF. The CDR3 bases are TGCGCCAGCAGCCAATCCGGGACAAGGAATCAGCCCCAGCATTTT.

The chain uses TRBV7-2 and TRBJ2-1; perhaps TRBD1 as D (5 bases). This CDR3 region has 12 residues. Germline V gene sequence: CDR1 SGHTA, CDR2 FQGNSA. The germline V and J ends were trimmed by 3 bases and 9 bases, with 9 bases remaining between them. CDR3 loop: CASSFGHGEQFF. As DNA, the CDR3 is TGTGCCAGCAGCTTCGGACATGGTGAGCAGTTCTTC. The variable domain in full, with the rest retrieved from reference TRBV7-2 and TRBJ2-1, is GAGVSQSPSNKVTEKGKDVELRCDPISGHTALYWYRQSLGQGLEFLIYFQGNSAPDKSGLPSDRFSAERTGGSVSTLTIQRTQQEDSAVYLCASSFGHGEQFFGPGTRLTVL.

CDR3: CASSPAPSGGEKLFF. The CDR3 DNA reads TGTGCCAGCAGCCCTGCCCCCTCCGGCGGGGAAAAACTGTTTTTT. The rearrangement uses TRBV5-4 and TRBJ1-4, with D unclear. Germline V CDR1 and CDR2: SGHNT, YYREEE (reference sequence). The CDR3 totals 15 residues. The germline V and J ends were trimmed by 4 bases and 8 bases, with 18 bases remaining between them.

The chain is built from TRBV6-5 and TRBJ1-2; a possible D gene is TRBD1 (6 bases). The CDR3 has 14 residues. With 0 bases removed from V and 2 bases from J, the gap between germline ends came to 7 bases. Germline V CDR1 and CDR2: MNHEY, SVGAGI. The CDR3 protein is CASSYSRGNYGYTF. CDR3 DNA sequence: TGTGCCAGCAGTTACTCGAGGGGGAACTATGGCTACACCTTC.

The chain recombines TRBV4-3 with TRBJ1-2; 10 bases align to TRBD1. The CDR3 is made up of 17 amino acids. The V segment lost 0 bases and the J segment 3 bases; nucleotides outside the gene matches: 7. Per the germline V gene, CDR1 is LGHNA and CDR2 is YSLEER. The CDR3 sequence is CASSQDGGDRGHYGYTF. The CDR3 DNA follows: TGCGCCAGCAGCCAAGATGGGGGGGACAGGGGTCACTATGGCTACACCTTC.

The CDR3 loop reads CASSLERGGTEAFF. The CDR3 region has the DNA TGTGCCAGCAGCTTAGAGAGGGGGGGCACTGAAGCTTTCTTT. The chain joins TRBV7-2 to TRBJ1-1; D is perhaps TRBD1 (6 bases). This CDR3 has 14 residues. Germline-derived CDR1 and CDR2 are SGHTA and FQGNSA. The V end lost 1 base, the J end lost 4 bases, and 10 bases lay between the germline ends.

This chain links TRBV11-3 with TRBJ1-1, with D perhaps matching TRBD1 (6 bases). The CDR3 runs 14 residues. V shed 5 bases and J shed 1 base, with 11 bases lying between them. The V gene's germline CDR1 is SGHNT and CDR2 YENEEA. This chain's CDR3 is CASSPGGANTEAFF. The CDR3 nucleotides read TGTGCCAGCAGCCCGGGGGGCGCGAACACTGAAGCTTTCTTT.

CDR3 bases: TGCGCCAGCAGTCCCTCACTAGCGGGGAGAGATACGCAGTATTTT. It yields the protein CASSPSLAGRDTQYF. The chain couples TRBV4-3 to TRBJ2-3; 10 bases are shared with TRBD2. Trimming took 6 bases from V and 5 from J; bases not matched to a gene: 8. CDR1 is LGHNA and CDR2 is YSLEER in the germline V gene. The CDR3 has 15 residues.

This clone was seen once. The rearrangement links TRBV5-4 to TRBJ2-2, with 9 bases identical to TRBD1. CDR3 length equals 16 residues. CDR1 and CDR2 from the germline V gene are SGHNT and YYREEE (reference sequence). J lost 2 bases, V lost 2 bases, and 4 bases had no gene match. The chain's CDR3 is CASSFWTGVNTGELFF. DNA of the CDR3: TGTGCCAGCAGCTTTTGGACAGGGGTTAACACCGGGGAGCTGTTTTTT.

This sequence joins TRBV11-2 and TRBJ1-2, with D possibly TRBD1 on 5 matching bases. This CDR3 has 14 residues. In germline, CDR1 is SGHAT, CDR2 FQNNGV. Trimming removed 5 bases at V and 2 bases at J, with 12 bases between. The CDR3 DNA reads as TGTGCCAGCAGCCCTGACCAGGGAAACTATGGCTACACCTTC. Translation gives CASSPDQGNYGYTF. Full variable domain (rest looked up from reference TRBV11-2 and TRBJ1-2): EAGVAQSPRYKIIEKRQSVAFWCNPISGHATLYWYQQILGQGPKLLIQFQNNGVVDDSQLPKDRFSAERLKGVDSTLKIQPAKLEDSAVYLCASSPDQGNYGYTFGSGTRLTVV.

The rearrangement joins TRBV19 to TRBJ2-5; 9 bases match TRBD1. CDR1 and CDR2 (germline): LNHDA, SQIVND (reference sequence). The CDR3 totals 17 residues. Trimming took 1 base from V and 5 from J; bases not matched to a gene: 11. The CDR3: CASSIGVDRGSWETQYF. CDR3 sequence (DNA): TGTGCCAGTAGTATAGGGGTCGACAGGGGGTCTTGGGAGACCCAGTACTTC.

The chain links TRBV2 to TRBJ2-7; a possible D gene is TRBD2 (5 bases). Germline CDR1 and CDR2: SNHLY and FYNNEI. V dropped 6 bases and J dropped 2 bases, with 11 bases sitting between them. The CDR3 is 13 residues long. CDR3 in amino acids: CASRMEVTYEQYF. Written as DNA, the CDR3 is TGTGCCAGCAGAATGGAGGTAACCTACGAGCAGTACTTC.

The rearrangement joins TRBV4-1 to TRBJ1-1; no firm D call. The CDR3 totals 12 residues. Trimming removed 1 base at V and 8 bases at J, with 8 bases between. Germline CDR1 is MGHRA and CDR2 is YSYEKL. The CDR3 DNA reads TGCGCCAGCAGCCAAGTTGGAGCCGAAGCTTTCTTT. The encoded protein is CASSQVGAEAFF.

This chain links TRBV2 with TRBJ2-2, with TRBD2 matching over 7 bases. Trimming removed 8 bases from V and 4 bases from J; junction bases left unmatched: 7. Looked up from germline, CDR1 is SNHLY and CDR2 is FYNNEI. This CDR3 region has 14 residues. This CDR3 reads CASHSSGVTGELFF. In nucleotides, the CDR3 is TGTGCCAGCCATTCCAGCGGGGTCACCGGGGAGCTGTTTTTT. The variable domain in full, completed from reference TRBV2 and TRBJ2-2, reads EPEVTQTPSHQVTQMGQEVILRCVPISNHLYFYWYRQILGQKVEFLVSFYNNEISEKSEIFDDQFSVERPDGSNFTLKIRSTKLEDSAMYFCASHSSGVTGELFFGEGSRLTVL.

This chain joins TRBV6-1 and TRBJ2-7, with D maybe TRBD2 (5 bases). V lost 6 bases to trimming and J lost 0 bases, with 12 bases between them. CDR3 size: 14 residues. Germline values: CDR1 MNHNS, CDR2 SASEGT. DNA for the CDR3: TGTGCCAGCAGCCGGACTGCTATCTCCTACGAGCAGTACTTC. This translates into CASSRTAISYEQYF.

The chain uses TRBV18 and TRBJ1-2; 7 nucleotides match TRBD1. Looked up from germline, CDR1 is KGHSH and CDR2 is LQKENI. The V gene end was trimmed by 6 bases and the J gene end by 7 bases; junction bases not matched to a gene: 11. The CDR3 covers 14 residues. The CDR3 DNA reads TGTGCCAGCTCGCCCGACAGGGTGGTTGGTGGCTACACCTTC. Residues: CASSPDRVVGGYTF. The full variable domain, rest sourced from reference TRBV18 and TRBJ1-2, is NAGVMQNPRHLVRRRGQEARLRCSPMKGHSHVYWYRQLPEEGLKFMVYLQKENIIDESGMPKERFSAEFPKEGPSILRIQQVVRGDSAAYFCASSPDRVVGGYTFGSGTRLTVV.

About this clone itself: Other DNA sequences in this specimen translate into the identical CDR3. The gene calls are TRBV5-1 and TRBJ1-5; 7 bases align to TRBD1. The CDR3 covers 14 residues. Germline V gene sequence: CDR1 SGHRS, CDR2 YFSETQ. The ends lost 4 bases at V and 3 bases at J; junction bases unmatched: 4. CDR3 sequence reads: CASSPTGPNQPQHF. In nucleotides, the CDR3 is TGCGCCAGCAGCCCGACAGGGCCCAATCAGCCCCAGCATTTT.